This TCR beta chain was documented in a study of Ad26.COV2.S vaccination and SARS-CoV-2 variants. Study summary: The study gave Ad26.COV2.S intramuscularly, once or twice 56 days apart.

As for this clone: Its antigen is undetermined.

Study results and limitations: People given the vaccine had a wider spike-specific TCR breadth than placebo recipients did. Responses of spike-specific T cells (both CD8+ and CD4+) reportedly showed substantial breadth after vaccination. Vaccine and placebo groups showed comparable non-spike TCR breadth.

Described treatment: around 19 received Ad26.COV2.S at low or high dose, single or two shots; about 5 received placebo; per-sample allocation not given. Day 63 after the first injection of vaccine or placebo was the sampling time. Produced via immunoSEQ multiplex PCR; TCRdb's table is partial and in-frame only. In the table there are about 680,000 clones, more than 80% of which are singletons. The ends were cut back, 4 bases at V and 7 bases at J, with 11 bases in the middle. The CDR3 is made up of 13 amino acids. CDR1 and CDR2 from the germline V gene are KGHDR and SFDVKD. The receptor was isolated from a person between 18 and 65 years old who received the Ad26.COV2.S COVID-19 vaccine or a placebo. This sequence joins TRBV24-1 and TRBJ2-3; D call uncertain. This specimen was peripheral blood, taken in a trial of Ad26.COV2.S vaccine versus placebo. The DNA for the CDR3 is TGTGCCACCAGTGACCAAGACTTCCATACGCAGTATTTT. Protein sequence: CATSDQDFHTQYF.